These T cell receptor beta chains were read from a single sample in a study of blood T cell repertoires in COVID-19. Profiled with immunoSEQ multiplex PCR; TCRdb holds only in-frame clones, not every one. The sample shows some 190,000 clones, roughly four fifths of them seen only once. The sequenced sample consisted of peripheral blood. Receptors were obtained from a woman of 80 years or more with COVID-19, enrolled during active disease. Both conserved end residues are trimmed from each CDR3. The D gene is left open where the match is weak. Expanded clones are given a class, and other clones once, few, many or no size at all.

clone size,V gene,J gene,D gene,CDR3 protein
NA,TRBV29-1,TRBJ1-2,NA,SVESGGRYT
NA,TRBV5-1,TRBJ1-1,NA,ASGREANTEAF
NA,TRBV20-1,TRBJ1-2,NA,SARSYGYT
NA,TRBV7-9,TRBJ1-2,TRBD1,ASSEGQSNYGYT
once,TRBV28,TRBJ1-2,NA,ASRSGGDYGYT
NA,TRBV9,TRBJ1-6,TRBD1,ASSERTGDNSPLH
NA,TRBV7-3,TRBJ1-2,NA,ASSLVGGAFGGYT
NA,TRBV7-3,TRBJ2-3,NA,ASSPGGSVTDTQY
NA,TRBV28,TRBJ1-2,NA,ASSVQGYGYT
NA,TRBV9,TRBJ1-4,NA,ASSVDGHFIGGNEKLF
NA,TRBV5-1,TRBJ2-7,NA,ASSLGFGLGGPLRKPGSYEQY
NA,TRBV5-1,TRBJ2-7,TRBD2,ASSLGTSGRWSYEQY
few,TRBV5-1,TRBJ1-6,NA,ASSNSYNSPLH
NA,TRBV2,TRBJ1-2,NA,ASVNRPHHYGYT
NA,TRBV18,TRBJ1-2,NA,ASSPNADALYGYT
NA,TRBV3-1/TRBV3-2,TRBJ2-1,TRBD1,ASSYFPGTGPNEQF
NA,TRBV5-1,TRBJ2-4,NA,ASSDASVENIQY
NA,TRBV14,TRBJ2-7,NA,ASSHGIAYEQY
NA,TRBV7-8,TRBJ1-1,NA,ASSLGTVRRGTEAF
once,TRBV29-1,TRBJ2-1,TRBD1,SADRDRVQF
NA,TRBV2,TRBJ2-2,NA,ASSRSRVIAGELF
NA,TRBV28,TRBJ2-6,NA,ASSSPGANVLT
once,TRBV27,TRBJ1-2,NA,ASSLGWGENYGYT
few,TRBV5-1,TRBJ2-1,NA,ASSPGEQQYNEQF
once,TRBV9,TRBJ2-3,TRBD1,ASSFRGQGTDTQY
NA,TRBV29-1,TRBJ2-3,TRBD1,SARTGTSRASTDTQY
NA,TRBV18,TRBJ2-7,NA,ASSLRGVFEQY
NA,TRBV27,TRBJ1-1,NA,ASSLNRFNTEAF
NA,TRBV5-1,TRBJ2-2,NA,ASSFGGLHTGELF
NA,TRBV9,TRBJ2-3,NA,ASSAEGVAGTDTQY
NA,TRBV5-4,TRBJ2-1,TRBD1,ASSWADRVNEQF
NA,TRBV6-1,TRBJ1-3,NA,ASSEAANGNTIY
once,TRBV5-1,TRBJ2-5,TRBD1,ASNPGTGSGETQY
NA,TRBV6-1,TRBJ1-2,TRBD1,ASSELGTGPYGYT
once,TRBV19,TRBJ1-2,TRBD1,ASSTQGELRGYT
NA,TRBV3-1/TRBV3-2,TRBJ1-1,TRBD1,ASSRTGEPEAF
NA,TRBV5-1,TRBJ2-7,TRBD2,ASSLDASGSLELQQY
NA,TRBV5-6,TRBJ2-7,NA,ASSFPGNRAYEQY
NA,TRBV7-3,TRBJ2-5,NA,ASSPASAGTQY
once,TRBV6-5,TRBJ2-3,NA,ASSYRQTSPDTQY
once,TRBV27,TRBJ2-3,NA,ASSTLAGTSTDTQY